One and the same sample provided the 16 T cell receptor beta chains below, sequenced in a study of blood T cell repertoires in COVID-19. Sequencing used immunoSEQ multiplex PCR; TCRdb keeps in-frame clones, though not all of them. In the table there are some 170,000 clones, about four fifths of which are singletons. Sequenced sample: peripheral blood. The receptors stem from a woman in her 70s with acute or convalescent COVID-19.

The V gene is TRBV3-1 (or the pseudogene TRBV3-2), the J gene TRBJ2-1; 13 bases fit TRBD2. This CDR3 has 16 residues. Trimming removed 2 bases from V and 6 bases from J; junction bases left unmatched: 4. CDR1 is LGHDT, CDR2 YNNKEL, per germline (reference sequence). The CDR3 loop reads CASSQMGTSGANEQFF. The DNA for the CDR3 is TGTGCCAGCAGCCAAATGGGGACTAGCGGGGCCAATGAGCAGTTCTTC.

This rearrangement joins TRBV11-2 to TRBJ2-1, with TRBD2 matching over 11 bases. The V segment lost 5 bases and the J segment 8 bases; nucleotides outside the gene matches: 17. Germline CDR1 SGHAT, CDR2 FQNNGV. This CDR3 is 18 amino acids long. CDR3: CASSLPPRLAGIKDEQFF. CDR3 bases: TGTGCCAGCAGCCTCCCCCCAAGACTAGCGGGAATTAAAGATGAGCAGTTCTTC. The full variable domain, with the rest looked up from reference TRBV11-2 and TRBJ2-1, is EAGVAQSPRYKIIEKRQSVAFWCNPISGHATLYWYQQILGQGPKLLIQFQNNGVVDDSQLPKDRFSAERLKGVDSTLKIQPAKLEDSAVYLCASSLPPRLAGIKDEQFFGPGTRLTVL.

The chain employs TRBV4-3 and TRBJ1-6, with a possible D match to TRBD1 (5 bases). CDR3 length: 15 amino acids. CDR1 LGHNA and CDR2 YSLEER come from the germline V gene. Trimming stripped 0 bases from V and 5 bases from J, with 8 bases between. CDR3 sequence: CASSQETDNNSPLHF. The DNA for the CDR3 is TGCGCCAGCAGCCAAGAAACGGACAATAATTCACCCCTCCACTTT.

V usage is TRBV7-2 and J usage is TRBJ2-1, with TRBD2 matching over 8 bases. CDR3 length: 16 amino acids. The germline gives CDR1 SGHTA, CDR2 FQGNSA. The trim removed 1 base at V and 4 bases at J, leaving 6 bases unmatched. This CDR3 is CASSLEGTSPYNEQFF. The CDR3 DNA reads TGTGCCAGCAGCTTAGAGGGGACTAGTCCTTACAATGAGCAGTTCTTC. Drawing the rest from reference TRBV7-2 and TRBJ2-1, the complete variable domain is GAGVSQSPSNKVTEKGKDVELRCDPISGHTALYWYRQSLGQGLEFLIYFQGNSAPDKSGLPSDRFSAERTGGSVSTLTIQRTQQEDSAVYLCASSLEGTSPYNEQFFGPGTRLTVL.

The table lists this clone with a count of one. The chain joins TRBV7-2 to TRBJ1-6; a weak D match, TRBD1 (5 bases). Between the trimmed V and J ends, which lost 0 bases and 5 bases, there was a span of 11 bases. CDR1 and CDR2 from the germline V gene are SGHTA and FQGNSA. This CDR3 is built from 16 residues. CDR3 DNA sequence: TGTGCCAGCAGCTTAGCCGCGGCGGGGGATAATTCACCCCTCCACTTT. It yields the protein CASSLAAAGDNSPLHF.

This rearrangement joins TRBV29-1 to TRBJ1-1; D unresolved. Trimming removed 5 bases at V and 1 base at J, with 11 bases between. The CDR3 totals 13 residues. The germline V gene encodes CDR1 SQVTM and CDR2 ANQGSEA. The CDR3 is CSVPGPGNTEAFF. In DNA form, the CDR3 reads TGCAGCGTTCCAGGTCCAGGGAACACTGAAGCTTTCTTT.

The chain links TRBV6-5 to TRBJ2-3; D is perhaps TRBD2 (6 bases). Trimming removed 5 bases at V and 3 bases at J, with 12 bases between. The CDR3 extends over 14 amino acids. Germline assignment: CDR1 MNHEY and CDR2 SVGAGI. As DNA, the CDR3 is TGTGCCAGCAGTAATGTCGGGGGAACAGATACGCAGTATTTT. Its protein product is CASSNVGGTDTQYF.

V and J are TRBV14 and TRBJ2-5, with 8 nucleotides matching TRBD1. Germline loops: CDR1 SGHDN, CDR2 FVKESK. Trimming took 5 bases from V and 7 from J; bases not matched to a gene: 30. The CDR3 sequence is 21 residues long. The chain's CDR3 is CASSGTGWLVAGGTQSRTQYF. In DNA form, the CDR3 reads TGTGCCAGCAGCGGGACAGGTTGGCTGGTGGCGGGCGGGACTCAGAGCAGGACCCAGTACTTC.

The chain combines TRBV5-1 with TRBJ2-5; 8 bases align to TRBD2. The germline V gene has CDR1 SGHRS and CDR2 YFSETQ. The CDR3 totals 15 residues. With 3 bases clipped from V and 5 bases from J, the junction kept 9 bases outside the gene matches. CDR3: CASSSQSGGRETQYF. The CDR3 bases are TGCGCCAGCAGCTCTCAATCGGGGGGGCGTGAGACCCAGTACTTC.

The chain employs TRBV5-1 and TRBJ2-1, with a possible D match to TRBD2 (5 bases). The length of the CDR3 is 15 residues. Germline CDR1 is SGHRS and CDR2 is YFSETQ. Trimming removed 1 base from V and 5 bases from J, with 13 bases in between. The CDR3 DNA reads TGCGCCAGCAGCTTGTTCACGGGGAACAACAATGAGCAGTTCTTC. Translating it yields CASSLFTGNNNEQFF.

This chain joins TRBV7-6 and TRBJ1-2; unclear D gene. This CDR3 contains 11 residues. CDR1 and CDR2 (germline): SGHVS, FNYEAQ. Trimming took 5 bases from V and 13 from J, leaving 14 bases between them. Written as DNA, the CDR3 is TGTGCCAGCAGCCGGAGTCGAGGCGTCACCTTC. This translates into CASSRSRGVTF.

Worth noting for this clone: The germline gene is not matched at one end of the junction; a read error may be the cause. The rearrangement uses TRBV4-1 and TRBJ1-5, with 10 nucleotides matching TRBD1. The germline V gene has CDR1 MGHRA and CDR2 YSYEKL. The CDR3 is made up of 15 amino acids. This CDR3 reads CASSKDRGHGQPQHF. In nucleotides, the CDR3 is TGCGCCAGCAGCAAAGACAGGGGGCACGGGCAGCCCCAGCATTTT.

This clone was seen only a few times. V and J are TRBV5-5 and TRBJ2-1; 8 bases are a match to TRBD1. In germline, CDR1 is SGHKS, CDR2 YYEKEE (reference sequence). CDR3 length equals 15 residues. Trimming cost V 4 bases and J 4 bases; bases outside gene matches: 7. CDR3 amino acids: CASSPRQGSYNEQFF. The CDR3 nucleotides read TGTGCCAGCAGCCCTAGACAGGGGTCGTACAATGAGCAGTTCTTC.

J is TRBJ2-1 and V is TRBV6-2 or TRBV6-3, with D possibly matching TRBD1 (6 bases). The CDR3 is 13 amino acids. The V gene's germline CDR1 is MNHEY and CDR2 SVGEGT. V dropped 5 bases and J dropped 12 bases, with 17 bases sitting between them. The CDR3 DNA reads as TGTGCCAGCAGTCCGAATCTACAGGGTCCGCAGTTCTTC. This codes for CASSPNLQGPQFF.

This chain links TRBV7-2 with TRBJ2-1; D is possibly TRBD2 (5 bases). V was trimmed by 1 base and J by 14 bases, leaving 12 bases between them. The CDR3 is 12 amino acids. Germline lookup yields CDR1 SGHTA and CDR2 FQGNSA. The CDR3 region is CASSLGGRGKFF. DNA of the CDR3: TGTGCCAGCAGCTTAGGAGGCCGGGGTAAGTTCTTC.

This clone was seen ten or more times. An end of the junction does not agree with germline; a read error may underlie this. CDR3 DNA sequence: TGTGCCAGCAGCCGGGGGGGCGTCACCTCTGGGACCAACGTCCTGACTTTC. The encoded protein is CASSRGGVTSGTNVLTF. The genes are TRBV3-1 (or the pseudogene TRBV3-2) and TRBJ2-6, with D possibly TRBD2 on 7 matching bases. The germline V gene has CDR1 LGHDT and CDR2 YNNKEL (reference sequence). The CDR3 is 17 amino acids.